These 29 T cell receptor beta chains were sequenced from one sample in a study of neurological immune-mediated disorders. MiXCR, run by TCRdb on the 5' RACE reads, gives a single entry per CDR3 protein. The data show around 20,000 distinct CDR3 sequences, with 12% to 15% seen just once and 6% to 8% held by the top ten. Material: CD4+ T cells from blood. Receptors were obtained from an older woman with HTLV-1-associated myelopathy (HAM/TSP).

This clonotype occurred many times. The chain is built from TRBV10-3 and TRBJ2-3, with 7 bases lining up with TRBD1. CDR1 and CDR2 from the germline V gene are ENHRY and SYGVKD. The junction had 5 bases not matched to a gene; V was cut back by 7 bases and J by 1 base. The CDR3 sequence is 14 residues long. DNA for the CDR3: TGTGCCATCACTCCGACAGGGCGCACAGATACGCAGTATTTT. It codes for CAITPTGRTDTQYF.

The chain is built from TRBV30 and TRBJ1-3; D uncertain. The CDR3 consists of 12 residues. Germline V gives CDR1 GTSNPN, CDR2 SVGIG (reference sequence). Trimming stripped 0 bases from V and 9 bases from J, with 9 bases between. The CDR3 nucleotides read TGTGCCTGGAGTGTAACCCGAAGCACCATATATTTT. It codes for CAWSVTRSTIYF. The full variable domain, its missing parts supplied by reference TRBV30 and TRBJ1-3, is SQTIHQWPATLVQPVGSPLSLECTVEGTSNPNLYWYRQAAGRGLQLLFYSVGIGQISSEVPQNLSASRPQDRQFILSSKKLLLSDSGFYLCAWSVTRSTIYFGEGSWLTVV.

This clonotype appeared once. This chain joins TRBV6-5 and TRBJ1-1; D is possibly TRBD1 (5 bases). This CDR3 is 14 amino acids long. Germline CDR1 MNHEY, CDR2 SVGAGI. V lost 2 bases and J 5 bases, leaving 12 bases between the germline ends. Written as DNA, the CDR3 is TGTGCCAGCAGTTACCCCAGGGTAAGGACTGAAGCTTTCTTT. Translating it yields CASSYPRVRTEAFF.

In its sample, this clonotype is large. The chain combines TRBV5-1 with TRBJ2-1, with 9 bases that match TRBD2. Trimming took 0 bases from V and 6 from J; bases not matched to a gene: 4. The germline V gene encodes CDR1 SGHRS and CDR2 YFSETQ. CDR3 size: 15 residues. This chain's CDR3 is CASSLERGARNEQFF. The CDR3 nucleotides are TGCGCCAGCAGCTTGGAGCGGGGGGCCCGCAATGAGCAGTTCTTC.

This clonotype has at least ten counts. The gene calls are TRBV5-4 and TRBJ2-1; 11 nucleotides align to TRBD2. V was clipped by 0 bases and J by 2 bases; unmatched bases: 7. The CDR3 extends over 18 amino acids. Looked up from germline, CDR1 is SGHNT and CDR2 is YYREEE (reference sequence). The CDR3 nucleotides read TGTGCCAGCAGCTTGGGGACTAGCGGGCGGACTACCTACAATGAGCAGTTCTTC. Translation: CASSLGTSGRTTYNEQFF.

This clonotype was counted ten times or more. V and J are TRBV7-2 and TRBJ2-2; 7 bases are a match to TRBD2. The J segment lost 3 bases and the V segment lost 0 bases, leaving 1 base of the junction unmatched. The CDR3 is 15 residues long. The germline V gene encodes CDR1 SGHTA and CDR2 FQGNSA. The CDR3 sequence is CASSLAGGYTGELFF. The CDR3 DNA reads TGTGCCAGCAGCTTAGCGGGAGGGTACACCGGGGAGCTGTTTTTT.

By frequency in the sample, this clonotype is medium-sized. The chain joins TRBV7-2 to TRBJ2-7; 12 nucleotides match TRBD2. Germline V gives CDR1 SGHTA, CDR2 FQGNSA. There are 15 residues in the CDR3. Trimming at V came to 6 bases and at J to 7 bases, leaving 10 bases not matched to a gene. The CDR3 sequence is CASSLLLAGGLEQYF. In DNA, the CDR3 is TGTGCCAGCAGTCTGTTACTAGCGGGGGGCTTGGAGCAGTACTTC.

At least ten counts were recorded for this clonotype. The rearrangement links TRBV29-1 to TRBJ1-2; D not resolved. This CDR3 comprises 13 residues. From germline, CDR1 is SQVTM and CDR2 ANQGSEA. The germline V and J ends were trimmed by 0 bases and 2 bases, with 7 bases remaining between them. The chain's CDR3 is CSVEDRHNYGYTF. CDR3 coding DNA: TGCAGCGTTGAAGATCGACACAACTATGGCTACACCTTC. Using reference TRBV29-1 and TRBJ1-2 for the parts outside the CDR3, the full variable domain is SAVISQKPSRDICQRGTSLTIQCQVDSQVTMMFWYRQQPGQSLTLIATANQGSEATYESGFVIDKFPISRPNLTFSTLTVSNMSPEDSSIYLCSVEDRHNYGYTFGSGTRLTVV.

This clonotype occurred many times. V usage is TRBV24-1 and J usage is TRBJ2-1; 7 nucleotides line up with TRBD2. The CDR3 has 18 amino acids. Per the germline V gene, CDR1 is KGHDR and CDR2 is SFDVKD. The V and J ends lost 4 bases and 4 bases, in that order; junction bases with no gene match: 15. CDR3 in amino acids: CATSDHLRASGGYNEQFF. The DNA of the CDR3 is TGTGCCACCAGTGACCACCTCAGAGCTAGCGGAGGATACAATGAGCAGTTCTTC.

This clonotype was found many times. This chain links TRBV11-2 with TRBJ2-4; possible D gene TRBD2, 5 bases. The CDR3 is 16 residues long. Trimming took 3 bases from V and 0 from J, leaving 12 bases between them. Looked up from germline, CDR1 is SGHAT and CDR2 is FQNNGV. For the CDR3, the DNA is TGTGCCAGCAGCTTCAGGATGGGAGTAGCCAAAAACATTCAGTACTTC. Encoded protein: CASSFRMGVAKNIQYF.

This clonotype was found many times. This sequence joins TRBV7-2 and TRBJ2-1; TRBD1 matches at 10 bases. Germline assignment: CDR1 SGHTA and CDR2 FQGNSA. The V and J ends lost 6 bases and 6 bases, in that order; junction bases with no gene match: 5. This CDR3 has 14 residues. CDR3: CASSRQGAFNEQFF. For the CDR3, the DNA is TGTGCCAGCAGTCGACAGGGGGCGTTCAATGAGCAGTTCTTC.

This clonotype is medium-sized (0.01 to 0.1%) by share. Germline is not matched at one junction end, which may reflect a read error. V is TRBV7-8 and J is TRBJ2-3; D is ambiguous. The CDR3 is 15 residues long. CDR1 SGHVS and CDR2 FQNEAQ come from the germline V gene. The CDR3 is CASNLGRQFTDTQYF. CDR3 nucleotide sequence: TGTGCCAGCAACTTAGGTCGGCAGTTCACAGATACGCAGTATTTT.

V gene TRBV7-9 combines with J gene TRBJ2-4, with D possibly matching TRBD1 (6 bases). V lost 5 bases and J 6 bases, leaving 14 bases between the germline ends. Germline V gene lookup returns CDR1 SEHNR and CDR2 FQNEAQ (reference sequence). The CDR3 extends over 14 amino acids. The chain's CDR3 is CASSPLDRVNIQYF. The CDR3, as DNA: TGTGCCAGCAGCCCCCTGGACAGAGTAAACATTCAGTACTTC.

Many counts were recorded for this clonotype. This chain connects TRBV12-3 or TRBV12-4 to TRBJ1-3; no clear D gene. CDR3 length: 14 residues. The V end was cut by 8 bases, the J end by 0 bases, with 11 bases between. The CDR3 protein is CASGRASSGNTIYF. CDR3 in DNA: TGTGCCAGCGGCCGAGCTAGCTCTGGAAACACCATATATTTT.

J is TRBJ1-1 and V is TRBV5-6; D perhaps matches TRBD1 (5 bases). CDR1 is SGHDT and CDR2 is YYEEEE in the germline V gene. V was trimmed by 5 bases and J by 6 bases, leaving 11 bases between them. CDR3 length equals 12 residues. In nucleotides, the CDR3 is TGTGCCAGCAGGACAGTGTCTGCTGAAGCTTTCTTT. It translates to CASRTVSAEAFF.

Ten or more counts support this clonotype. The V call is TRBV18, the J call TRBJ2-1, with a weak D call TRBD2 (6 bases). The CDR3 has 12 residues. The germline V gene encodes CDR1 KGHSH and CDR2 LQKENI. Deletions cut 5 bases from V and 10 bases from J, with 12 bases between. In DNA, the CDR3 is TGTGCCAGCTCAGGTCTAGCGAACGAGCAGTTCTTC. Its protein product is CASSGLANEQFF.

This clonotype was seen ten or more times. This may be a read error: a much more frequent sequence differs by one nucleotide. The CDR3 sequence: CASSSYPGGGEQYF. CDR3 nucleotides: TGTGCCAGCAGTTCATACCCCGGGGGGGGGGAGCAGTACTTC. The chain combines TRBV12-3 or TRBV12-4 with TRBJ2-7; 8 bases are shared with TRBD2. CDR3 size: 14 residues. The ends lost 4 bases at V and 7 bases at J; junction bases unmatched: 9.

The chain has TRBV3-1 and TRBJ2-7; D possibly corresponds to TRBD1 (5 bases). The CDR3 has 13 residues. Trimming shortened V by 3 bases and J by 6 bases, and 12 bases separated the two germline ends. The germline V gene encodes CDR1 LGHDT and CDR2 YNNKEL (reference sequence). The CDR3 coding sequence is TGTGCCAGCAGCCAGGTTACAAGGGGCGAGCAGTACTTC. Amino acids: CASSQVTRGEQYF.

J is TRBJ1-2 and V is TRBV5-1; no clear D. The CDR3 spans 14 residues. The germline gives CDR1 SGHRS, CDR2 YFSETQ. V was trimmed by 0 bases and J by 8 bases, leaving 14 bases between them. The CDR3 reads CASSLVERVGGYTF. In DNA form, the CDR3 reads TGCGCCAGCAGCTTGGTAGAAAGGGTAGGCGGCTACACCTTC.

This clonotype was seen at least ten times. The rearrangement links TRBV12-3 or TRBV12-4 to TRBJ1-1; unclear D gene. V dropped 7 bases and J dropped 1 base, with 10 bases sitting between them. This CDR3 has 13 amino acids. The CDR3 loop reads CASTSLGNTEAFF. CDR3 in DNA: TGTGCCAGCACCTCACTGGGGAACACTGAAGCTTTCTTT.

This clonotype was recorded at least ten times. The genes are TRBV5-5 and TRBJ2-7, with TRBD2 matching over 10 bases. Trimming at V came to 4 bases and at J to 6 bases, leaving 13 bases not matched to a gene. From germline, CDR1 is SGHKS and CDR2 YYEKEE (reference sequence). The CDR3 has 16 amino acids. The CDR3: CASSLVRASGGSEQYF. The CDR3 DNA follows: TGTGCCAGCAGCCTTGTCCGGGCTAGCGGGGGCTCCGAGCAGTACTTC.

This clonotype has a handful of counts. The gene calls are TRBV29-1 and TRBJ2-1; D possibly corresponds to TRBD2 (5 bases). From germline, CDR1 is SQVTM and CDR2 ANQGSEA. V gave up 7 bases and J gave up 7 bases, with 20 bases separating them. The CDR3 has 14 residues. For the CDR3, the DNA is TGCAGCGCCGGGGTGGAGAGGACGGGGAATGAGCAGTTCTTC. This encodes CSAGVERTGNEQFF.

This clonotype is labeled medium-sized. J is TRBJ1-2 and V is TRBV5-6; D may be TRBD1 (6 bases). This CDR3 spans 14 amino acids. CDR1 is SGHDT and CDR2 is YYEEEE in the germline V gene. Trimming removed 7 bases at V and 2 bases at J, with 15 bases between. The CDR3 nucleotides are TGTGCCAGCCTGAGGACAGCCCTCAACTATGGCTACACCTTC. Its translation: CASLRTALNYGYTF.

This clonotype came up many times. The rearrangement links TRBV3-1 to TRBJ1-2; 8 nucleotides line up with TRBD1. The germline gives CDR1 LGHDT, CDR2 YNNKEL (reference sequence). V was pared by 8 bases and J by 6 bases, with 5 bases of the junction left unmatched. CDR3 length equals 12 residues. CDR3 DNA: TGTGCCAGCGGCCCGACAGGGGATGGCTACACCTTC. The encoded protein is CASGPTGDGYTF. Using reference TRBV3-1 and TRBJ1-2 for the parts outside the CDR3, the full variable domain is DTAVSQTPKYLVTQMGNDKSIKCEQNLGHDTMYWYKQDSKKFLKIMFSYNNKELIINETVPNRFSPKSPDKAHLNLHINSLELGDSAVYFCASGPTGDGYTFGSGTRLTVV.

The sample holds many counts of this clonotype. J is TRBJ1-2 and V is TRBV7-2; D unresolved. Trimming cost V 0 bases and J 6 bases, with 14 bases left between them. The CDR3 contains 15 residues. The V gene's germline CDR1 is SGHTA and CDR2 FQGNSA. The CDR3 region is CASSLAAQRLHGYTF. The CDR3 DNA reads as TGTGCCAGCAGCTTAGCTGCACAAAGGCTCCATGGCTACACCTTC.

The J gene is TRBJ2-2, the V gene TRBV19; no firm D call. The CDR3 is made up of 15 amino acids. Germline values: CDR1 LNHDA, CDR2 SQIVND (reference sequence). Trimming took off 4 bases at V and 3 bases at J, with 12 bases between the two ends. For the CDR3, the DNA is TGTGCCAGTAGTAGGCGAGACCCCTACACCGGGGAGCTGTTTTTT. Its protein is CASSRRDPYTGELFF.

In this sample, this clonotype turned up many times. V and J are TRBV7-9 and TRBJ2-3; 9 nucleotides align to TRBD2. The CDR3 loop spans 15 amino acids. The ends lost 8 bases at V and 2 bases at J; junction bases unmatched: 8. Germline V gene sequence: CDR1 SEHNR, CDR2 FQNEAQ (reference sequence). CDR3 sequence: CASGPIAGATDTQYF. CDR3 coding DNA: TGTGCCAGCGGACCTATAGCGGGAGCCACAGATACGCAGTATTTT.

In this sample, this clonotype turned up many times. The chain links TRBV7-2 to TRBJ2-7, with 7 bases identical to TRBD2. Germline-derived CDR1 and CDR2 are SGHTA and FQGNSA. This CDR3 is 15 amino acids long. V lost 1 base to trimming and J lost 6 bases; unmatched junction nucleotides: 9. The CDR3 protein is CASSLGQRGTGEQYF. The CDR3 region has the DNA TGTGCCAGCAGCTTAGGGCAGCGGGGAACCGGCGAGCAGTACTTC. The variable domain in full, completed from reference TRBV7-2 and TRBJ2-7, reads GAGVSQSPSNKVTEKGKDVELRCDPISGHTALYWYRQSLGQGLEFLIYFQGNSAPDKSGLPSDRFSAERTGGSVSTLTIQRTQQEDSAVYLCASSLGQRGTGEQYFGPGTRLTVT.

This clonotype appeared a few times. The CDR3 nucleotides read TGTGCCAGCAGGGTGAGCGGGATGGGGGCGGGGGGCGAGCAGTTCTTC. Protein product: CASRVSGMGAGGEQFF. The genes are TRBV2 and TRBJ2-1; 8 bases fit TRBD2. Germline V gene data show CDR1 as SNHLY and CDR2 as FYNNEI. Germline trimming cut 6 bases from V and 10 bases from J; bases unmatched to any gene: 17. The length of the CDR3 is 16 residues.